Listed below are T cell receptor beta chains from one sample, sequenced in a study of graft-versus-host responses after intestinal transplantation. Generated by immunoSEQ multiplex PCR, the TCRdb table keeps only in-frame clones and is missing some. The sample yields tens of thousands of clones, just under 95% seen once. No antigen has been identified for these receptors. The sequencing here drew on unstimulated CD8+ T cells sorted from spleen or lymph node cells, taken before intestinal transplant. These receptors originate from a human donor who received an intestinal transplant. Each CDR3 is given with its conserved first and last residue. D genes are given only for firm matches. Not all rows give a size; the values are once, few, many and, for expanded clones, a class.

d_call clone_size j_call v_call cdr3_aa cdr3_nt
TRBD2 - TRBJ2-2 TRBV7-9 CASSSLGEGRWTGELFF TGTGCCAGCAGCTCCCTAGGGGAGGGGCGCTGGACCGGGGAGCTGTTTTTT
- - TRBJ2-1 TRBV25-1 CASAGTGSYNEQFF TGTGCCAGCGCCGGTACCGGCTCCTACAATGAGCAGTTCTTC
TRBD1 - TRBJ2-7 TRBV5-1 CASSLVADRSSYEQYF TGCGCCAGCAGCTTGGTGGCGGACAGGAGCTCCTACGAGCAGTACTTC
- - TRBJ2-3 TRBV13 CASSLGLDPTTDTQYF TGTGCCAGCAGCTTAGGCCTAGACCCCACCACAGATACGCAGTATTTT
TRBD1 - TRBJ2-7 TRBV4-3 CASSQDRGTSYEQYF TGCGCCAGCAGCCAAGACAGGGGGACGTCCTACGAGCAGTACTTC
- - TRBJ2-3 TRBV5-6 CASSQGLGTDTQYF TGTGCCAGCAGCCAGGGGCTCGGCACAGATACGCAGTATTTT
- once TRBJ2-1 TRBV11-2 CASSDGGNEQFF TGTGCCAGCAGCGACGGGGGCAATGAGCAGTTCTTC
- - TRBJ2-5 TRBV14 CASSQANRETQYF TGTGCCAGCAGCCAAGCCAATAGAGAGACCCAGTACTTC
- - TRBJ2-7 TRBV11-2 CASSLDRGWEQYF TGTGCCAGCAGCCTAGACCGGGGGTGGGAGCAGTACTTC
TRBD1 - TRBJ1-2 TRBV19 CASTPGQVRGYTF TGTGCCAGTACTCCGGGACAGGTTCGGGGCTACACCTTC
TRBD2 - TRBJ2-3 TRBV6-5 CASSYPSGAPGDTQYF TGTGCCAGCAGTTACCCCAGCGGGGCCCCCGGGGATACGCAGTATTTT
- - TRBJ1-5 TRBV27 CASSLSGGVSNQPQHF TGTGCCAGCAGTTTATCGGGAGGAGTTAGCAATCAGCCCCAGCATTTT
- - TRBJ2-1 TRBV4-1 CASSEGRLGGEQFF TGCGCCAGCAGCGAGGGGAGACTAGGCGGTGAGCAGTTCTTC
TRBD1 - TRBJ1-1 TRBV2 CATRTGRNPEAFF TGTGCCACTCGGACAGGGAGGAATCCTGAAGCTTTCTTT
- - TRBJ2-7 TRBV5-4 CASSPGPGSGEQYF TGTGCCAGCAGTCCGGGTCCAGGTTCGGGGGAGCAGTACTTC
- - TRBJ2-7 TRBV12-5 CASGPSGFYEQYF TGTGCTAGTGGTCCCTCCGGGTTTTACGAGCAGTACTTC
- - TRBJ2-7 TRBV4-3 CASSQVVSQMREQYF TGCGCCAGCAGCCAAGTAGTTAGTCAGATGAGGGAGCAGTACTTC
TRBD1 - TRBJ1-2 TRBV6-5 CASSSTGDRYTF TGTGCCAGCAGTTCGACAGGGGATCGATACACCTTC
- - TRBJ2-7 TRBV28 CASRYTGFTGFEQYF TGTGCCAGCAGATATACAGGTTTTACTGGCTTCGAGCAGTACTTC
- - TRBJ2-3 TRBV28 CASSKEVDTQYF TGTGCCAGCAGCAAGGAGGTTGATACGCAGTATTTT
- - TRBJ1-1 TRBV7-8 CASSHPEGENTEAFF TGTGCCAGCAGCCACCCAGAAGGGGAGAACACTGAAGCTTTCTTT
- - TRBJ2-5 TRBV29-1 CSVTFFRPTAQETQYF TGCAGCGTAACCTTTTTTCGCCCTACCGCACAAGAGACCCAGTACTTC
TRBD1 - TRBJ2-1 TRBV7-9 CASSFPAWNRGINNEQFF TGTGCCAGCAGCTTTCCCGCATGGAACAGGGGGATTAACAATGAGCAGTTCTTC
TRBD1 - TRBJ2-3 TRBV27 CASKETGGGKTNTQYF TGTGCCAGCAAGGAGACAGGGGGCGGAAAGACGAATACGCAGTATTTT
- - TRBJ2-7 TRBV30 CAWGYRSHYEQYF TGTGCCTGGGGATATCGGAGCCACTACGAGCAGTACTTC
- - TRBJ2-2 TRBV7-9 CASSSGASPTGELFF TGTGCCAGCAGCTCAGGGGCCAGCCCCACCGGGGAGCTGTTTTTT
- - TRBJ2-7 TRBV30 CAWSSPYEQYF TGTGCCTGGAGTAGCCCCTACGAGCAGTACTTC
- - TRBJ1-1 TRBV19 CASSPGGVAFF TGTGCCAGTAGCCCCGGAGGTGTAGCTTTCTTT
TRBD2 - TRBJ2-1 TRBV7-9 CASSLAGLAYNEQFF TGTGCCAGCAGCTTAGCGGGACTAGCGTACAATGAGCAGTTCTTC
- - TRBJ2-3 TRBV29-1 CSVGASIGGAADTQYF TGCAGCGTTGGCGCATCCATAGGGGGGGCGGCAGATACGCAGTATTTT
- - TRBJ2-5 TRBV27 CASSGLSGETQYF TGTGCCAGCTCAGGGTTGAGTGGGGAGACCCAGTACTTC
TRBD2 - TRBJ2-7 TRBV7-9 CASSSDSGRDYEQYF TGTGCCAGCAGCTCAGACAGCGGGAGGGACTACGAGCAGTACTTC
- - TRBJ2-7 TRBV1 CTSSQEVAGDYEQYF TGCACCAGCAGCCAAGAAGTTGCGGGGGACTACGAGCAGTACTTC
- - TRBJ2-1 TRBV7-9 CASSLAQGGVAYNEQFF TGTGCCAGCAGCTTAGCCCAGGGGGGAGTCGCCTACAATGAGCAGTTCTTC
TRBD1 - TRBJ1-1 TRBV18 CASSPGQMNTEAFF TGTGCCAGCTCACCGGGACAGATGAACACTGAAGCTTTCTTT
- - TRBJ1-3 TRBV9 CASSVVAASGNTIYF TGTGCCAGCAGCGTAGTGGCGGCCTCTGGAAACACCATATATTTT
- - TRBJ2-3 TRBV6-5 CASSYSLTGGADTQYF TGTGCCAGCAGTTACTCCCTAACCGGAGGAGCAGATACGCAGTATTTT
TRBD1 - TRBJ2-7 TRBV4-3 CASSQGTGYEQYF TGCGCCAGCAGCCAAGGGACAGGGTACGAGCAGTACTTC
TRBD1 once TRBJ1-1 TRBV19 CASRTGLNTEAFF TGTGCCAGCAGGACAGGCCTGAACACTGAAGCTTTCTTT
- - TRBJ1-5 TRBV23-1 CASSQGHKYSNQPQHF TGCGCCAGCAGTCAGGGGCACAAGTATAGCAATCAGCCCCAGCATTTT
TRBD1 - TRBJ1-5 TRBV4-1 CASSMGQGGNQPQHF TGCGCCAGCAGCATGGGACAGGGTGGCAATCAGCCCCAGCATTTT
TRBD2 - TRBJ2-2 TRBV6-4 CASSGTSGTPNTGELFF TGTGCCAGCAGTGGGACTAGCGGGACCCCCAACACCGGGGAGCTGTTTTTT
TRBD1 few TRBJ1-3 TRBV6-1 CASNAGTGFGNTIYF TGTGCCAGCAACGCCGGGACAGGGTTTGGAAACACCATATATTTT
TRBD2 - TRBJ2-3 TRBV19 CASSVGLAAYTDTQYF TGTGCCAGTAGTGTCGGACTAGCGGCCTACACAGATACGCAGTATTTT
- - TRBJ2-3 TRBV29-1 CSVEGGIGTDTQYF TGCAGCGTTGAAGGGGGCATCGGCACAGATACGCAGTATTTT
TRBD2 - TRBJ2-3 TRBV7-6 CASSFSGVETDTQYF TGTGCCAGCAGCTTTAGCGGGGTAGAGACAGATACGCAGTATTTT
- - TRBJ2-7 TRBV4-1 CASSPTESSYEQYF TGCGCCAGCAGCCCCACGGAGAGCTCCTACGAGCAGTACTTC
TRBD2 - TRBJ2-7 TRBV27 CASTPSGRGNEQYF TGTGCCAGCACACCTAGCGGGAGAGGTAATGAGCAGTACTTC
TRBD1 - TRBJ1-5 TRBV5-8 CASSPGQGSFSNQPQHF TGTGCCAGCAGTCCGGGACAGGGGTCGTTTAGCAATCAGCCCCAGCATTTT
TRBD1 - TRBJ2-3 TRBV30 CAWSDPTGPRPDTQYF TGTGCCTGGAGTGACCCGACAGGGCCAAGACCAGATACGCAGTATTTT
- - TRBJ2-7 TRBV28 CASSLGGVYEQYF TGTGCCAGCAGTTTGGGCGGGGTCTACGAGCAGTACTTC